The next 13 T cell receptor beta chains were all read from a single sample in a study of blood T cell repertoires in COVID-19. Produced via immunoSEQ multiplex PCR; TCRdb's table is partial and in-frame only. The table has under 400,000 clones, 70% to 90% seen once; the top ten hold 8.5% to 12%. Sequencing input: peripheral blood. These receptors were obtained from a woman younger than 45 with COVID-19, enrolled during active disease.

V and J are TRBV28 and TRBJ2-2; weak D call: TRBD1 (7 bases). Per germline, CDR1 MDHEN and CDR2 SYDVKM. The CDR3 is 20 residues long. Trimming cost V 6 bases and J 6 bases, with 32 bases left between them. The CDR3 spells CASSPIRGQPILGLAGELFF. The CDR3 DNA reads TGTGCCAGCAGCCCAATTAGGGGACAGCCCATACTGGGACTTGCCGGGGAGCTGTTTTTT.

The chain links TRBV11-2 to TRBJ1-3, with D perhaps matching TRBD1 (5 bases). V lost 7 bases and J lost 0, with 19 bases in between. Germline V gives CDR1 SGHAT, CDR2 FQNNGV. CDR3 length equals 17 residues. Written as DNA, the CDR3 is TGTGCCAGCACCCTAAGGGGCAGGTCACCCTCTGGAAACACCATATATTTT. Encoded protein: CASTLRGRSPSGNTIYF.

The CDR3 reads CASAPVQRTGGGELFF. CDR3 bases: TGTGCCAGCGCTCCGGTCCAGCGGACAGGGGGAGGGGAGCTGTTTTTT. This chain joins TRBV7-8 and TRBJ2-2; 10 nucleotides agree with TRBD1. This CDR3 has 16 residues. V shed 8 bases and J 8 bases; nucleotides not matched to a gene: 14. Germline V gene sequence: CDR1 SGHVS, CDR2 FQNEAQ.

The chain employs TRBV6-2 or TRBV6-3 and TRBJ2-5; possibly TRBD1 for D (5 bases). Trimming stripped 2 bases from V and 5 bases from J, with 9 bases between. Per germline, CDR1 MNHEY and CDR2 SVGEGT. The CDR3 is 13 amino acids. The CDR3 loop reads CASSYARVETQYF. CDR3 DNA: TGTGCCAGCAGTTACGCCAGGGTTGAGACCCAGTACTTC.

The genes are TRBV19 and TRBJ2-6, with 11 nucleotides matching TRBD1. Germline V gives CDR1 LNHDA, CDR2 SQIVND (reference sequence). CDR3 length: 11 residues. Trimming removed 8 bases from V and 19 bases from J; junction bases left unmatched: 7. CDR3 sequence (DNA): TGTGCCAGTCGGGACAGGGGGGCCCGAACTTTC. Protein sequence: CASRDRGARTF.

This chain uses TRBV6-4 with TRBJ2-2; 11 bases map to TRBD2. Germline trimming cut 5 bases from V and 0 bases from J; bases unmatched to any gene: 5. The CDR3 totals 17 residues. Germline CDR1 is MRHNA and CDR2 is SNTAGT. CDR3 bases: TGTGCCAGCAGTCCGGGACTAGCGGCCACGAACACCGGGGAGCTGTTTTTT. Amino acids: CASSPGLAATNTGELFF.

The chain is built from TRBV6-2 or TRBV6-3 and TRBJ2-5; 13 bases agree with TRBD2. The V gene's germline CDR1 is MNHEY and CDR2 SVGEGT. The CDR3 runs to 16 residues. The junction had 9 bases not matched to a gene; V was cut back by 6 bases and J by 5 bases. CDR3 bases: TGTGCCAGCAGCGGACTAGCGGGAGTTAGGGTGGAGACCCAGTACTTC. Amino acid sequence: CASSGLAGVRVETQYF.

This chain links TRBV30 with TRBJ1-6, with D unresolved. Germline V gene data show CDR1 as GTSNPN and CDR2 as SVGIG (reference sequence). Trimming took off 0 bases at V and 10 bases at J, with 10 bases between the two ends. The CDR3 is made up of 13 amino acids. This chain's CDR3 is CAWSVERASPLHF. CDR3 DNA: TGTGCCTGGAGTGTTGAGAGGGCCTCACCCCTCCACTTT.

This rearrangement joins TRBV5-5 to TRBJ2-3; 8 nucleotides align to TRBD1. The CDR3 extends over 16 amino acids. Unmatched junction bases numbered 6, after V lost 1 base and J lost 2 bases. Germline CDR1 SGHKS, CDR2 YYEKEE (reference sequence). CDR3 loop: CASSLLTGVVTDTQYF. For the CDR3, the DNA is TGTGCCAGCAGCTTGTTGACAGGGGTAGTCACAGATACGCAGTATTTT.

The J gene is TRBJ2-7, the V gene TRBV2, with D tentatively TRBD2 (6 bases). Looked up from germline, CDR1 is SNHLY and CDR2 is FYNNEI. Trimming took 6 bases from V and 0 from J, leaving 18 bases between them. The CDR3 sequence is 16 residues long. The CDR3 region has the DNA TGTGCCAGCAGAGATAGCGGAACGTCCTACTCCTACGAGCAGTACTTC. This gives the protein CASRDSGTSYSYEQYF.

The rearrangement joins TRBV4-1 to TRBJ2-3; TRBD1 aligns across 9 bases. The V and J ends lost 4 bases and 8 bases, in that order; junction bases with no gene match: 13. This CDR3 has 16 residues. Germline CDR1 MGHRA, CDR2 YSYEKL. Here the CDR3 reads CASSRGWGQGMATQYF. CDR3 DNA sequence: TGCGCCAGCAGCCGAGGGTGGGGACAGGGAATGGCTACGCAGTATTTT.

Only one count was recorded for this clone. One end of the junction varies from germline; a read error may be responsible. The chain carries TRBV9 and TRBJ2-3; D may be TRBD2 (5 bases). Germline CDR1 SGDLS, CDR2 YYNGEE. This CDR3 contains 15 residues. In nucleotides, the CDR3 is TGTGCCAGCACCGTAAGCCCGGGGTTTACAGATACGCAGTATTTT. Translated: CASTVSPGFTDTQYF. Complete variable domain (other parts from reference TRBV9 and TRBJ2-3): DSGVTQTPKHLITATGQRVTLRCSPRSGDLSVYWYQQSLDQGLQFLIQYYNGEERAKGNILERFSAQQFPDLHSELNLSSLELGDSALYFCASTVSPGFTDTQYFGPGTRLTVL.

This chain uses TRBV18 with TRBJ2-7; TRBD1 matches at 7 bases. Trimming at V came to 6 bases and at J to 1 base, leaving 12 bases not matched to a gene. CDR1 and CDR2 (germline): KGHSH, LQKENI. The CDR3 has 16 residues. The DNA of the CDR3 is TGTGCCAGCTCCCTCATGGGACAGTCCCTTTCCTACGAGCAGTACTTC. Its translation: CASSLMGQSLSYEQYF. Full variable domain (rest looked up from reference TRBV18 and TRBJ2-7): NAGVMQNPRHLVRRRGQEARLRCSPMKGHSHVYWYRQLPEEGLKFMVYLQKENIIDESGMPKERFSAEFPKEGPSILRIQQVVRGDSAAYFCASSLMGQSLSYEQYFGPGTRLTVT.